These T cell receptor beta chains were read from a single sample in a study of shared clonotypes between healthy human individuals. TCRdb's copy holds only in-frame clones and misses some; the assay was immunoSEQ multiplex PCR. The data show 2.3 million or so clones, 90% to 95% seen once. Sample: naive CD4+ T cells from PBMCs. The receptors were sampled from a young man in good health. Some clones in this sample may be carry-over from other donors' samples. Each CDR3 is given with its conserved first and last residue. The D gene is left open where the match is weak. Size values are once, few and many counts, or a class for expanded clones, and some rows have none.

TRBJ1-1	TRBV7-2	TRBD1	17	NA	TGTGCCAGCAGCTTAGGGCGACCCGGGACAGGGGGAACTGAAGCTTTCTTT	CASSLGRPGTGGTEAFF
TRBJ2-7	TRBV28	TRBD2	15	once	TGTGCCAGCAGTCGAACGACTAGCGGGAGCTACGAGCAGTACTTC	CASSRTTSGSYEQYF
TRBJ2-7	TRBV11-1	NA	13	NA	TGTGCCAGCAGCCGTTGGGCCAGCTACGAGCAGTACTTC	CASSRWASYEQYF
TRBJ2-6	TRBV11-1	TRBD1	15	NA	TGTGCCAGCTCCAGGGGGCCCTCTGGGGCCAACGTCCTGACTTTC	CASSRGPSGANVLTF
TRBJ1-5	TRBV5-1	NA	15	NA	TGCGCCAGCAGCTTGACACCTGATAGCAATCAGCCCCAGCATTTT	CASSLTPDSNQPQHF
TRBJ2-1	TRBV27	NA	14	NA	TGTGCCAGCAGGGACTGGGATACCTACAATGAGCAGTTCTTC	CASRDWDTYNEQFF
TRBJ1-2	TRBV28	NA	12	NA	TGTGCCAGCAGTTCGGGGGTATATGGCTACACCTTC	CASSSGVYGYTF
TRBJ1-2	TRBV7-9	TRBD1	14	NA	TGTGCCAGCAGCTTAGCACGGACAGGGGATGGCTACACCTTC	CASSLARTGDGYTF
TRBJ2-3	TRBV19	NA	15	NA	TGTGCCAGTAGTCAATTGGGGCAGAGGGCAGATACGCAGTATTTT	CASSQLGQRADTQYF
TRBJ1-3	TRBV5-4	TRBD1	15	NA	TGTGCCAGCAGCGTTGGGACAGGGTATGGAAACACCATATATTTT	CASSVGTGYGNTIYF
TRBJ2-3	TRBV6-1	NA	17	NA	TGTGCCAGCAGTGCCGGGTGGACCTGGCAGGGAACAGATACGCAGTATTTT	CASSAGWTWQGTDTQYF
TRBJ2-2	TRBV7-2	TRBD1	16	NA	TGTGCCAGCAGCTTGGGCAGGGGGCAAAGGACCGGGGAGCTGTTTTTT	CASSLGRGQRTGELFF
TRBJ2-3	TRBV28	TRBD2	15	NA	TGTGCCAGCAGACTAGCGGGAACCGCCACAGATACGCAGTATTTT	CASRLAGTATDTQYF
TRBJ2-7	TRBV29-1	TRBD2	14	NA	TGCAGCGTGGGACTGACCGGGAGGCCCTCCGAGCAGTACTTC	CSVGLTGRPSEQYF
TRBJ2-3	TRBV5-1	NA	14	NA	TGCGCCAGCAGCGCCGGCAAGGGTGCGGATACGCAGTATTTT	CASSAGKGADTQYF
TRBJ2-1	TRBV11-1	TRBD1	14	NA	TGTGCCAGCAGCAGGACAGGGGACGGCAATGAGCAGTTCTTC	CASSRTGDGNEQFF
TRBJ2-3	TRBV2	TRBD2	15	NA	TGTGCCGGAGGCCTCAGGACTAGCGGGGGGGATACGCAGTATTTT	CAGGLRTSGGDTQYF
TRBJ1-5	TRBV5-6	NA	15	NA	TGTGCCAGCAGCTCCAGGGCGAATAGCAATCAGCCCCAGCATTTT	CASSSRANSNQPQHF
TRBJ2-2	TRBV28	TRBD2	17	NA	TGTGCCAGCAGTCTGCGACTAGCGGCTGACCTTGGGTGGGAGCTGTTTTTT	CASSLRLAADLGWELFF
TRBJ2-3	TRBV5-1	NA	14	NA	TGCGCCAGCAGCTTCATAGCGGTCACAGATACGCAGTATTTT	CASSFIAVTDTQYF
TRBJ2-7	TRBV7-7	NA	17	NA	TGTGCCAGCAGCTCAGTATATCCCGGGACCCACTCCTACGAGCAGTACTTC	CASSSVYPGTHSYEQYF
TRBJ1-2	TRBV28	NA	15	NA	TGTGCCAGCGGTCGCCTCGGACTGGATAACTATGGCTACACCTTC	CASGRLGLDNYGYTF
TRBJ2-1	TRBV9	TRBD1	13	NA	TGTGCCAGCAGCTCCTCTACAGGGGGTCTGCTGTTCTTC	CASSSSTGGLLFF
TRBJ2-7	TRBV28	TRBD1	14	NA	TGTGCCAGCAGTATCCAGGGGGTACGGTACGAGCAGTACTTC	CASSIQGVRYEQYF
TRBJ2-1	TRBV7-8	NA	15	NA	TGTGCCAGCAGCTTAGCGGGTCGGGACTACAATGAGCAGTTCTTC	CASSLAGRDYNEQFF
TRBJ1-1	TRBV5-3	NA	13	NA	TGTGCCAGACGGGACACGGGGAACACTGAAGCTTTCTTT	CARRDTGNTEAFF
TRBJ1-2	TRBV28	TRBD1	15	NA	TGTGCCAGCAGGTCAACAGGGGGCGCTGGCTATGGCTACACCTTC	CASRSTGGAGYGYTF
TRBJ2-1	TRBV7-9	TRBD2	14	NA	TGTGCCAGCAGCTTAGCGGGGACTAGTTATGAGCAGTTCTTC	CASSLAGTSYEQFF
TRBJ2-5	TRBV28	NA	14	NA	TGTGCCAGCAGATCACCAGGGAGCCAAGAGACCCAGTACTTC	CASRSPGSQETQYF
TRBJ2-2	TRBV29-1	NA	16	NA	TGCAGCGTTGAAGGGGGCTGGAAGAAAGGGACCGGGGAGCTGTTTTTT	CSVEGGWKKGTGELFF
TRBJ1-1	TRBV4-3	TRBD1	18	NA	TGCGCCAGCAGCCTGTCGACCGGGACAGGGGTGGGAGGCACTGAAGCTTTCTTT	CASSLSTGTGVGGTEAFF
TRBJ2-1	TRBV27	TRBD2	17	NA	TGTGCCAGCAGCCGCTCTTGGGCTAGCGGGAGGGTCAATGAGCAGTTCTTC	CASSRSWASGRVNEQFF
TRBJ1-1	TRBV5-4	TRBD1	13	few	TGTGCCAGCAGCCCCCGGGACAGAGACAGAGCTTTCTTT	CASSPRDRDRAFF
TRBJ1-2	TRBV4-1	NA	17	once	TGCGCCAGCAGCCAAGATTTCGGGACGAAGTACCTTTATGGCTACACCTTC	CASSQDFGTKYLYGYTF
TRBJ2-1	TRBV9	NA	17	NA	TGTGCCAGCAGCGTAGGGGCGGGGCGCGGGGCTTACAATGAGCAGTTCTTC	CASSVGAGRGAYNEQFF
TRBJ2-3	TRBV28	NA	17	NA	TGTGCCAGCAGTTTCGTAGGGGCCGCGGGACTGACAGATACGCAGTATTTT	CASSFVGAAGLTDTQYF
TRBJ2-7	TRBV15	TRBD1	14	NA	TGTGCCACCAGCAACGGACAGGGGACCTACGAGCAGTACTTC	CATSNGQGTYEQYF
TRBJ2-7	TRBV6-5	TRBD2	15	NA	TGTGCCAGCAGTTATCAGTCTAGCGGCTCCTACGAGCAGTACTTC	CASSYQSSGSYEQYF
TRBJ1-1	TRBV7-2	NA	13	once	TGTGCCAGCAGCTTATTACCGAACACTGAAGCTTTCTTT	CASSLLPNTEAFF
TRBJ2-7	TRBV19	NA	13	NA	TGTGCCAGTAGTATTAGAATCTCCTACGAGCAGTACTTC	CASSIRISYEQYF
TRBJ2-1	TRBV28	NA	14	NA	TGTGCCAGCAGTTTTCTACAGGGCCCGAATGAGCAGTTCTTC	CASSFLQGPNEQFF